These T cell receptor beta chains were read from a single sample in a study of blood T cell repertoires in COVID-19. The method was immunoSEQ multiplex PCR; TCRdb's version includes in-frame clones alone and lacks a portion of them. The sample yields a few hundred thousand clones, approximately 90% seen once. Source material: peripheral blood. The source is a woman aged 25 to 39 with COVID-19, enrolled during active disease. The CDR3 runs from the conserved cysteine through the conserved F or W. Each record gives: D gene, V gene, J gene, clone size, CDR3 protein, CDR3 DNA. The D gene is left open where the match is weak. Size is omitted from some rows. Given values are once, few, many or a class for expanded clones.

d_call: TRBD1; v_call: TRBV7-2; j_call: TRBJ2-7; clone_size: .; cdr3_aa: CASSLGGTGTITKYEQYF; cdr3_nt: TGTGCCAGCAGCTTAGGGGGGACAGGTACGATTACCAAGTACGAGCAGTACTTC
d_call: TRBD2; v_call: TRBV15; j_call: TRBJ2-7; clone_size: .; cdr3_aa: CATSRPMRTSDIYEQYF; cdr3_nt: TGTGCCACCAGCAGACCTATGAGGACTAGCGACATCTACGAGCAGTACTTC
d_call: .; v_call: TRBV6-6; j_call: TRBJ2-2; clone_size: .; cdr3_aa: CASSNSGQITGELFF; cdr3_nt: TGTGCCAGCAGCAACTCGGGACAAATAACCGGGGAGCTGTTTTTT
d_call: .; v_call: TRBV7-2; j_call: TRBJ1-1; clone_size: few; cdr3_aa: CASSHNRDTEAFF; cdr3_nt: TGTGCCAGCAGTCATAACAGGGATACTGAAGCTTTCTTT
d_call: .; v_call: TRBV19; j_call: TRBJ2-2; clone_size: .; cdr3_aa: CASSIGQTNTGELFF; cdr3_nt: TGTGCCAGTAGTATAGGACAGACAAACACCGGGGAGCTGTTTTTT
d_call: .; v_call: TRBV28; j_call: TRBJ1-2; clone_size: .; cdr3_aa: CASSQVNYGYTF; cdr3_nt: TGTGCCAGCAGTCAGGTGAACTATGGCTACACCTTC
d_call: .; v_call: TRBV24-1; j_call: TRBJ2-1; clone_size: .; cdr3_aa: CATQGHSNEQFF; cdr3_nt: TGTGCCACCCAGGGCCACTCGAATGAGCAGTTCTTC
d_call: .; v_call: TRBV21-1; j_call: TRBJ2-1; clone_size: .; cdr3_aa: CASSEEGASYNEQFF; cdr3_nt: TGTGCCAGCAGCGAGGAGGGGGCCTCCTACAATGAGCAGTTCTTC
d_call: .; v_call: TRBV11-2; j_call: TRBJ2-7; clone_size: .; cdr3_aa: CASSPLRAQEQYF; cdr3_nt: TGTGCCAGCAGCCCCCTACGAGCGCAAGAGCAGTACTTC
d_call: TRBD2; v_call: TRBV5-1; j_call: TRBJ2-3; clone_size: .; cdr3_aa: CASSLDAPSGGSSTDTQYF; cdr3_nt: TGCGCCAGCAGCTTGGATGCCCCTAGCGGGGGGTCTAGCACAGATACGCAGTATTTT
d_call: .; v_call: TRBV19; j_call: TRBJ1-3; clone_size: .; cdr3_aa: CASSSNRELENTIYF; cdr3_nt: TGTGCCAGTAGTTCAAACAGGGAGTTAGAAAACACCATATATTTT
d_call: .; v_call: TRBV2; j_call: TRBJ1-1; clone_size: .; cdr3_aa: CASSGQGMGNTEAFF; cdr3_nt: TGTGCCAGCAGTGGACAAGGCATGGGGAACACTGAAGCTTTCTTT
d_call: .; v_call: TRBV30; j_call: TRBJ2-1; clone_size: .; cdr3_aa: CAWSVLATEREQFF; cdr3_nt: TGTGCCTGGAGTGTACTAGCCACGGAGAGGGAGCAGTTCTTC
d_call: .; v_call: TRBV7-6; j_call: TRBJ2-5; clone_size: .; cdr3_aa: CASSLESRQDVQETQYF; cdr3_nt: TGTGCCAGCAGCTTAGAGAGTCGGCAGGATGTTCAAGAGACCCAGTACTTC
d_call: .; v_call: TRBV11-3; j_call: TRBJ2-1; clone_size: .; cdr3_aa: CASSFEAGEQFF; cdr3_nt: TGTGCCAGCAGCTTTGAAGCGGGCGAGCAGTTCTTC
d_call: TRBD2; v_call: TRBV4-1; j_call: TRBJ2-1; clone_size: .; cdr3_aa: CASSRFRWASGNLNEQFF; cdr3_nt: TGCGCCAGCAGCCGATTTAGATGGGCTAGCGGGAATCTTAATGAGCAGTTCTTC
d_call: .; v_call: TRBV4-3; j_call: TRBJ1-5; clone_size: .; cdr3_aa: CASSQDRLGRQPQHF; cdr3_nt: TGCGCCAGCAGCCAAGATCGGTTGGGGCGTCAGCCCCAGCATTTT
d_call: .; v_call: TRBV7-2; j_call: TRBJ2-7; clone_size: .; cdr3_aa: CASSPQSGNAYEQYF; cdr3_nt: TGTGCCAGCAGCCCACAGTCGGGGAACGCCTACGAGCAGTACTTC
d_call: TRBD1; v_call: TRBV4-1; j_call: TRBJ2-5; clone_size: once; cdr3_aa: CASSRSLGQGETQYF; cdr3_nt: TGCGCCAGCAGCCGTTCTTTGGGACAGGGTGAGACCCAGTACTTC
d_call: TRBD1; v_call: TRBV27; j_call: TRBJ1-6; clone_size: .; cdr3_aa: CASSPRTGKGRGHSPLHF; cdr3_nt: TGTGCCAGCAGTCCTCGGACAGGGAAGGGCAGAGGACATTCACCCCTCCACTTT
d_call: TRBD1; v_call: TRBV6-2/TRBV6-3; j_call: TRBJ2-4; clone_size: .; cdr3_aa: CASSQTGAVKNIQYF; cdr3_nt: TGTGCCAGCAGTCAGACAGGGGCGGTCAAAAACATTCAGTACTTC
d_call: TRBD1; v_call: TRBV4-2; j_call: TRBJ2-6; clone_size: .; cdr3_aa: CASSQGTGRRLRDRPDVLTF; cdr3_nt: TGTGCCAGCAGCCAAGGTACGGGGCGGAGATTAAGGGACAGGCCGGACGTCCTGACTTTC
d_call: .; v_call: TRBV27; j_call: TRBJ1-1; clone_size: .; cdr3_aa: CASSLSWRVGTEAFF; cdr3_nt: TGTGCCAGCAGTTTATCGTGGAGGGTTGGAACTGAAGCTTTCTTT
d_call: TRBD2; v_call: TRBV4-1; j_call: TRBJ2-5; clone_size: .; cdr3_aa: CASSQFFLAGVQETQYF; cdr3_nt: TGCGCCAGCAGCCAGTTCTTTCTAGCGGGGGTCCAAGAGACCCAGTACTTC
d_call: .; v_call: TRBV18; j_call: TRBJ1-2; clone_size: few; cdr3_aa: CASSPPSGGGDGYTF; cdr3_nt: TGTGCCAGCTCACCACCGTCCGGGGGGGGAGATGGCTACACCTTC
d_call: .; v_call: TRBV27; j_call: TRBJ2-7; clone_size: few; cdr3_aa: CASSFPPYYEQYF; cdr3_nt: TGTGCCAGCAGTTTTCCTCCTTACTACGAGCAGTACTTC
d_call: .; v_call: TRBV4-3; j_call: TRBJ1-1; clone_size: .; cdr3_aa: CASSQSGTGNTEAFF; cdr3_nt: TGCGCCAGCAGCCAAAGCGGAACGGGCAACACTGAAGCTTTCTTT